This is a list of T cell receptor beta chains from one sample in a study of T cells expressing NK-cell markers. Each CDR3 protein gets one entry in TCRdb, which reprocessed the 5' RACE reads and gives no DNA. Listed are over 150,000 distinct CDR3 sequences; just over 20% falls within the top ten. Sequenced: blood T cells: a sorted CD56 or NKG2C T cell subset, CD4+ or CD8+ T cells, or bulk PBMC T cells (not recorded which). The receptors stem from a man aged 18-70 years in good health. CDR3s include the opening cysteine and the closing phenylalanine or tryptophan.

TRBV7-6	TRBJ2-2	CASSSPGGRLAWLFF
TRBV5-4	TRBJ2-5	CASSWGLGASNQETQYF
TRBV2	TRBJ2-3	CASSRVGLRGTDTQYF
TRBV4-1	TRBJ1-2	CASSLGGAAGYTF
TRBV5-8	TRBJ2-7	CASSPGVVGYEQYF
TRBV4-2	TRBJ1-1	CASQGRTAEAFF
TRBV30	TRBJ2-7	CAWSQTPGQGAGEQYF
TRBV20-1	TRBJ2-5	CSARDLGGPAGDQYF
TRBV10-3	TRBJ2-2	CAISPLADVNTGELFF
TRBV19	TRBJ2-7	CASSIGAAEDYEQYF
TRBV30	TRBJ2-1	CAWKRGSVAYNEQFF
TRBV7-6	TRBJ2-2	CASSSSLGQGPGELFF
TRBV7-8	TRBJ2-2	CASSSARGGIGTGELFF
TRBV10-3	TRBJ2-1	CAISEGGEQFF
TRBV9	TRBJ2-3	CASSVEGSGGATDTQYF
TRBV15	TRBJ1-5	CATSRTGYSNQPQHF
TRBV5-1	TRBJ2-1	CASSLVGLAGGNEQFF
TRBV19	TRBJ2-1	CASSIGGYGVYEQFF
TRBV7-9	TRBJ1-5	CASSLAGRAQPQHF
TRBV5-1	TRBJ1-6	CASSLGQGEKALHF
TRBV12-3/TRBV12-4	TRBJ1-1	CASSNSMGNTEAFF
TRBV7-9	TRBJ2-5	CASSFEPTRQETQYF
TRBV4-1	TRBJ1-2	CASSQDPMASYGYTF
TRBV29-1	TRBJ2-7	CSVTSGQGVSEQYF
TRBV5-1	TRBJ2-5	CASSFKLAGGPGETQYF
TRBV5-4	TRBJ2-7	CASSDRYGLYEQYF
TRBV4-2	TRBJ2-5	CASGETGGIETQYF
TRBV6-5	TRBJ2-7	CASSSIGDRAYEQYF
TRBV6-1	TRBJ2-2	CASTGRQYNTGELFF
TRBV7-9	TRBJ2-7	CASSTSDSEQYF
TRBV7-3	TRBJ2-7	CASQKDRGLSYEQYF
TRBV9	TRBJ2-3	CASSPGTSGRAQYF
TRBV29-1	TRBJ1-2	CSVEGGSAGRGGYTF
TRBV7-8	TRBJ2-7	CASSLGELVAQYF
TRBV29-1	TRBJ2-7	CSVGGVWDTTSYEQYF
TRBV6-5	TRBJ1-1	CASSYSPGPTEAFF
TRBV24-1	TRBJ2-7	CATSDPGQGAYEQYF
TRBV5-1	TRBJ2-1	CASSFEDRGMDEQFF
TRBV7-3	TRBJ2-3	CASSLTGFGDTQYF
TRBV3-1	TRBJ2-5	CASSPTGVGAETQYF
TRBV4-1	TRBJ2-3	CASSQGDRNSENTDTQYF
TRBV10-2	TRBJ1-1	CASRSDRASTEAFF
TRBV9	TRBJ2-3	CASSTPRRGGTDTQYF
TRBV7-9	TRBJ1-4	CASSSPQELEKLFF
TRBV24-1	TRBJ2-3	CATSDFERGTTDTQYF
TRBV14	TRBJ2-2	CASSRDSPNTGELFF
TRBV24-1	TRBJ1-5	CATRAIERAINQPQHF